A single T cell receptor (beta chain) is shown here with its context. This sample stems from a study of control samples from healthy donors and cancer patients. CDR1 and CDR2 (germline): GTSNPN, SVGIG (reference sequence). This CDR3 is built from 14 residues. Losses at the gene ends were 2 bases for V and 2 bases for J; bases not matched to a gene: 3. Clones were sequenced by immunoSEQ multiplex PCR, and TCRdb holds only the in-frame ones, with some missing. Among 170,000 or so clones listed, 90% to 95% were seen once. This TCR was recovered from a man aged 25 to 40 in good health. V is TRBV30 and J is TRBJ2-7; TRBD2 matches at 10 bases. Sequenced: blood. The CDR3: CAWSRAGGPYEQYF. The CDR3 nucleotides read TGTGCCTGGAGTAGAGCGGGAGGGCCCTACGAGCAGTACTTC.